This TCR beta chain was identified during a study of blood T cell repertoires in COVID-19. As regards this clone: Other DNA sequences in the sample encode the same CDR3.

The CDR3 sequence is 14 residues long. The V end was cut by 2 bases, the J end by 1 base, with 9 bases between. CDR1 and CDR2 from the germline V gene are SGHRS and YFSETQ. Per the study methods: Using reference gene primer amplification, nucleated cell counts were estimated. Assay used: immunoSEQ multiplex PCR; TCRdb lists only in-frame clones, some missing. V, J and clone size are taken as reported in that table, and D and trimming were inferred from the DNA itself. Among about 150,000 clones listed, about 88% were seen once. Sequenced material: peripheral blood. The origin of this receptor is a woman aged 60-75 years with COVID-19, enrolled during active disease. This chain uses TRBV5-1 with TRBJ1-1, with a weak D call TRBD1 (6 bases). The CDR3 is CASSLLTGNTEAFF. CDR3 sequence (DNA): TGCGCCAGCAGCTTACTGACAGGGAACACTGAAGCTTTCTTT.